The 19 T cell receptor beta chains below come from one sample, sequenced in a study of T-cell reconstitution after alpha-beta-depleted transplantation in children (dated by TCRdb to 2016 to 2017). In the paper's terms, the treatment or condition label means: allogeneic hematopoietic cell transplantation with graft depleted of TCRalphabeta T cells and CD19 B cells. The receptor library was made with PCR. These reads were obtained on an Illumina HiSeq 2500. Molecular barcoding was employed in the preparation of TCR libraries, with unique molecular identifiers being used to normalize TCRbeta repertoire quantification. TCRdb reanalyzed the raw reads on its own, using fastp at Q25 for trimming and MiXCR for clone calling, and kept in-frame beta chains. Entries that share a CDR3 protein sequence are merged under the most common genes and DNA. This sample is represented by 250,000 to 400,000 distinct CDR3 sequences; around 25% of them were singletons. The top ten clones comprise roughly 9.8% of the sample.

Specimen: PBMCs, mostly from graft donor cells, collected 180 days after TCRalphabeta/CD19-depleted stem cell transplant. The receptors were gathered from a male patient younger than 18 who had a stem cell transplant for acute lymphoblastic leukemia, so the T cells may come from the graft donor.

This clonotype was found many times. The J gene is TRBJ2-1, the V gene TRBV12-3 or TRBV12-4; TRBD2 agrees at 10 bases. V trimming: 2 bases; J trimming: 5 bases; junction bases outside the gene matches: 3. The CDR3 sequence is 15 residues long. The DNA of the CDR3 is TGTGCCAGCAGTTTACTAGCGGGAGTCAACAATGAGCAGTTCTTC. Translating gives CASSLLAGVNNEQFF.

This clonotype has just a few counts. The chain is built from TRBV7-9 and TRBJ1-2, with D unclear. V was trimmed by 1 base and J by 4 bases, leaving 10 bases between them. Per germline, CDR1 SEHNR and CDR2 FQNEAQ (reference sequence). The CDR3 has 14 amino acids. In nucleotides, the CDR3 is TGTGCCAGCAGCTTAGAGACGGCTGGCTATGGCTACACCTTC. It translates to CASSLETAGYGYTF.

This rearrangement joins TRBV7-8 to TRBJ2-5, with 9 bases identical to TRBD1. The germline V gene encodes CDR1 SGHVS and CDR2 FQNEAQ. The CDR3 has 15 amino acids. V lost 4 bases to trimming and J lost 9 bases; unmatched junction nucleotides: 12. The CDR3 loop reads CASSYTGGGSPSQYF. CDR3 coding DNA: TGTGCCAGCAGCTATACAGGGGGCGGCAGCCCATCCCAGTACTTC.

This clonotype was detected only a few times. V gene TRBV6-6 combines with J gene TRBJ2-7; the D gene is possibly TRBD2 (5 bases). The germline V gene has CDR1 MNHNY and CDR2 SVGAGI (reference sequence). Trimming left V 0 bases short and J 3 bases short, with 6 bases between. The CDR3 consists of 13 residues. This CDR3 is CASSYSTNYEQYF. CDR3 DNA: TGTGCCAGCAGTTACTCGACTAACTACGAGCAGTACTTC.

This clonotype was detected only a few times. This rearrangement joins TRBV7-3 to TRBJ2-4; no definite D call. This CDR3 is 15 amino acids long. Trimming took off 2 bases at V and 0 bases at J, with 8 bases between the two ends. CDR1 SGHTA and CDR2 FQGTGA come from the germline V gene. CDR3 DNA sequence: TGTGCCAGCAGCTTATCAAGTGTAGCCAAAAACATTCAGTACTTC. Translated, it gives CASSLSSVAKNIQYF.

This clonotype occurred a few times. The chain employs TRBV5-6 and TRBJ2-1, with no clear D. CDR1 is SGHDT and CDR2 is YYEEEE in the germline V gene. V was pared by 1 base and J by 5 bases, with 7 bases between. The CDR3 totals 13 residues. CDR3 DNA sequence: TGTGCCAGCAGCTTGATGCTGAACAATGAGCAGTTCTTC. Translation gives CASSLMLNNEQFF.

The V and J genes are TRBV7-9 and TRBJ2-3; D possibly corresponds to TRBD1 (6 bases). Germline V CDR1 and CDR2: SEHNR, FQNEAQ (reference sequence). CDR3 length: 15 residues. Trimming left V 4 bases short and J 2 bases short, with 13 bases between. DNA of the CDR3: TGTGCCAGCAGCTCACCAGGGGTCTTCACAGATACGCAGTATTTT. Translating gives CASSSPGVFTDTQYF.

The chain has TRBV7-9 and TRBJ2-7; D might be TRBD2 (6 bases). Trimming stripped 7 bases from V and 6 bases from J, with 19 bases between. The CDR3 totals 14 residues. Germline CDR1 SEHNR, CDR2 FQNEAQ (reference sequence). The CDR3 is CASTLWGIGGEQYF. The DNA for the CDR3 is TGTGCCAGCACCCTTTGGGGGATCGGGGGCGAGCAGTACTTC.

This clonotype came up a few times. The chain employs TRBV5-5 and TRBJ1-1; TRBD1 might be the D (6 bases). The V gene's germline CDR1 is SGHKS and CDR2 YYEKEE (reference sequence). The CDR3 covers 16 residues. V dropped 4 bases and J dropped 1 base, with 17 bases sitting between them. CDR3 coding DNA: TGTGCCAGCAGCCGACCACTACAGGGCCGGAACACTGAAGCTTTCTTT. Its protein is CASSRPLQGRNTEAFF.

The chain combines TRBV7-8 with TRBJ2-3; D not resolved. The CDR3 loop spans 16 amino acids. Germline values: CDR1 SGHVS, CDR2 FQNEAQ. Trimming left V 5 bases short and J 0 bases short, with 15 bases between. The CDR3 is CASSPTHRLSTDTQYF. CDR3 nucleotide sequence: TGTGCCAGCAGCCCCACGCATAGACTTAGCACAGATACGCAGTATTTT.

This clonotype was seen a handful of times. The CDR3 DNA is TGCAGTGCTTCCAATCCGGGAGACCGCACAGATACGCAGTATTTT. Translation gives CSASNPGDRTDTQYF. The genes are TRBV20-1 and TRBJ2-3; tentative D call: TRBD2 (6 bases). The CDR3 spans 15 residues. V gave up 5 bases and J gave up 1 base, with 16 bases separating them. Germline-derived CDR1 and CDR2 are DFQATT and SNEGSKA (reference sequence).

The V gene is TRBV6-5, the J gene TRBJ1-5, with D possibly being TRBD1 (6 bases). This CDR3 spans 17 amino acids. V gave up 2 bases and J gave up 2 bases, with 16 bases separating them. From germline, CDR1 is MNHEY and CDR2 SVGAGI. For the CDR3, the DNA is TGTGCCAGCAGTTACGCGAGGGGGAGGTGGGGCAATCAGCCCCAGCATTTT. Translation: CASSYARGRWGNQPQHF.

This clonotype came up a few times. The gene calls are TRBV20-1 and TRBJ2-6; tentative D call: TRBD2 (5 bases). This CDR3 comprises 15 residues. Germline loops: CDR1 DFQATT, CDR2 SNEGSKA (reference sequence). Trimming cost V 0 bases and J 4 bases, with 10 bases left between them. CDR3 coding DNA: TGCAGTGCTAGAGATGGGCGGGCCGGGGCCAACGTCCTGACTTTC. Its translation is CSARDGRAGANVLTF.

The chain uses TRBV20-1 and TRBJ2-3; D perhaps matches TRBD2 (6 bases). The CDR3 length is 16 residues. CDR1 and CDR2 from the germline V gene are DFQATT and SNEGSKA (reference sequence). Trimming cost V 0 bases and J 2 bases, with 15 bases left between them. CDR3 residues: CSARDAGLQLTDTQYF. The CDR3 region has the DNA TGCAGTGCTAGAGATGCGGGACTTCAGCTCACAGATACGCAGTATTTT.

This clonotype was seen repeatedly, ten times or more. The rearrangement uses TRBV12-3 or TRBV12-4 and TRBJ2-7, with a tentative D call TRBD1 (5 bases). Trimming cost V 2 bases and J 3 bases, with 8 bases left between them. The CDR3 runs to 13 residues. DNA for the CDR3: TGTGCCAGCAGTTTAAACAGGTTCTACGAGCAGTACTTC. This encodes CASSLNRFYEQYF.

The V gene is TRBV5-1, the J gene TRBJ2-2; D unresolved. This CDR3 is 16 amino acids long. The V end was cut by 2 bases, the J end by 2 bases, with 13 bases between. Germline V gene lookup returns CDR1 SGHRS and CDR2 YFSETQ. The CDR3 loop is CASSFTGGPNTGELFF. The DNA of the CDR3 is TGCGCCAGCAGCTTCACGGGTGGGCCTAACACCGGGGAGCTGTTTTTT.

This clonotype came up a few times. The chain joins TRBV7-8 to TRBJ2-7; 10 bases are a match to TRBD2. The CDR3 is made up of 18 amino acids. Unmatched junction bases numbered 18, after V lost 5 bases and J lost 5 bases. The V gene's germline CDR1 is SGHVS and CDR2 FQNEAQ. The CDR3 sequence: CASSPLPGLAGVHHEQYF. The CDR3 region has the DNA TGTGCCAGCAGCCCACTGCCCGGCCTAGCGGGAGTGCACCACGAGCAGTACTTC. The full variable domain, completed using reference TRBV7-8 and TRBJ2-7, is GAGVSQSPRYKVAKRGQDVALRCDPISGHVSLFWYQQALGQGPEFLTYFQNEAQLDKSGLPSDRFFAERPEGSVSTLKIQRTQQEDSAVYLCASSPLPGLAGVHHEQYFGPGTRLTVT.

The chain links TRBV6-2 or TRBV6-3 to TRBJ2-3, with D perhaps matching TRBD2 (5 bases). Per germline, CDR1 MNHEY and CDR2 SVGEGT. The CDR3 extends over 16 amino acids. Trimming took 6 bases from V and 6 from J, leaving 22 bases between them. CDR3 sequence reads: CASSPRIHILDDTQYF. The CDR3 coding sequence is TGTGCCAGCAGCCCTAGGATCCATATACTAGATGATACGCAGTATTTT.

The chain has TRBV4-1 and TRBJ2-1, with 8 bases fitting TRBD2. The CDR3 totals 15 residues. Germline-derived CDR1 and CDR2 are MGHRA and YSYEKL. V lost 5 bases, J lost 7 bases, and 10 bases stayed unmatched. The CDR3 reads CASSGLGLGGNEQFF. CDR3 DNA: TGCGCCAGCAGCGGCCTGGGACTAGGGGGGAATGAGCAGTTCTTC.